The table lists the clone carrying this TCR beta chain with a few counts. The data derive from a study of blood T cell repertoires in COVID-19. On the study more broadly: The cDNA or gDNA used as material had been derived from T cells, B-cell-depleted T cells, or PBMCs.

In the study's own analysis: Reference gene primer amplification in the assay estimated nucleated cell counts. Some clones are missing from TCRdb's copy, which holds only in-frame ones; the method was immunoSEQ multiplex PCR. That table gives V, J and clone size, and the DNA gave D and trimming. The data show under 300,000 clones, 70% to 90% seen once. With 1 base clipped from V and 0 bases from J, the junction kept 7 bases outside the gene matches. The CDR3 totals 19 residues. In germline, CDR1 is LGHNA, CDR2 YNFKEQ. The sequence came from a woman aged 70-85 years with active or convalescent COVID-19. This chain connects TRBV4-2 to TRBJ2-3; 13 bases fit TRBD2. The sample consisted of peripheral blood. Here the CDR3 DNA reads TGTGCCAGCAGCCAAGGGTCGACTAGCGGGGGGCCGAGCACAGATACGCAGTATTTT. Its protein is CASSQGSTSGGPSTDTQYF.